Detailed here is one T cell receptor beta chain. This sample is drawn from a study of blood T cell repertoires in COVID-19. Study-wide context: There were acute and convalescent COVID-19 samples, and they came from the United States, Italy and Spain.

In the original workflow: Counts of nucleated cells, estimated from reference gene primer amplification, were obtained. Some clones are missing from TCRdb's copy, which holds only in-frame ones; the method was immunoSEQ multiplex PCR. V, J and clone size were drawn from that table, and D and trimming were deduced from the DNA. Here the sample spans about 170,000 clones, approximately 86% being singletons. Sequenced sample: peripheral blood. This clonotype was obtained from a woman of 80 years or more with active or convalescent COVID-19.

CDR3 coding DNA: TGTGCCAGCAGCTTAGAGAGTCAGCCCCAGCATTTT. Amino acid sequence: CASSLESQPQHF. The V call is TRBV7-9, the J call TRBJ1-5; D not certain. Trimming took 1 base from V and 6 from J, leaving 4 bases between them. Germline V gene data show CDR1 as SEHNR and CDR2 as FQNEAQ (reference sequence). The CDR3 consists of 12 residues.